These 15 T cell receptor beta chains came from one sample sequenced in a study of beta chain features in type 1 diabetes. No antigen is known for these receptors. Study observations and caveats: Patients with Type 1 diabetes showed moderately but significantly shorter TCRB CDR3s in all four CD4+ subsets.

The isolated RNA, all of it, was reverse transcribed, so expressed TCRB transcripts were what got sequenced. Generated by immunoSEQ multiplex PCR, the TCRdb table keeps only in-frame clones and is missing some. The table shows some 350,000 clones, with about 10% occurring only once. The source material was central memory CD4+ T cells from blood. These receptors were obtained from a man aged 25-45 years with type 1 diabetes.

The rearrangement joins TRBV5-1 to TRBJ2-7; tentative D call: TRBD2 (5 bases). Germline V gives CDR1 SGHRS, CDR2 YFSETQ. Between the trimmed V and J ends, which lost 4 bases and 4 bases, there was a span of 18 bases. The CDR3 covers 15 residues. The CDR3 coding sequence is TGCGCCAGCAGCGTGGACTCGACCGATGGTTACGAGCAGTACTTC. It translates to CASSVDSTDGYEQYF. Supplemented by reference TRBV5-1 and TRBJ2-7, the full variable domain reads KAGVTQTPRYLIKTRGQQVTLSCSPISGHRSVSWYQQTPGQGLQFLFEYFSETQRNKGNFPGRFSGRQFSNSRSEMNVSTLELGDSALYLCASSVDSTDGYEQYFGPGTRLTVT.

This clone was seen repeatedly, ten times or more. In nucleotides, the CDR3 is TGTGCCAGTAGTATCGACAGGACGGCCATTCAGTACTTC. Translating gives CASSIDRTAIQYF. The chain employs TRBV19 and TRBJ2-4; possibly TRBD1 for D (6 bases). Germline V gives CDR1 LNHDA, CDR2 SQIVND (reference sequence). V lost 3 bases and J lost 9, with 12 bases in between. The CDR3 covers 13 residues.

This clone showed up just a few times. This CDR3 is also generated by other DNA sequences in the sample. The chain combines TRBV20-1 with TRBJ2-1; D remains ambiguous. From germline, CDR1 is DFQATT and CDR2 SNEGSKA (reference sequence). The CDR3 extends over 11 amino acids. The V end lost 3 bases, the J end lost 8 bases, and 8 bases lay between the germline ends. CDR3 loop: CSASGGDEQFF. The CDR3 coding sequence is TGCAGTGCTAGCGGTGGCGATGAGCAGTTCTTC.

This clone was counted between two and nine times. This may be a read error: a much more frequent sequence differs by one nucleotide. V is TRBV6-1 and J is TRBJ1-1, with a possible D match to TRBD1 (5 bases). CDR1 is MNHNS, CDR2 SASEGT, per germline. The V end was cut by 6 bases, the J end by 1 base, with 9 bases between. The CDR3 extends over 13 amino acids. CDR3 sequence: CASSVQGNTEAFF. DNA for the CDR3: TGTGCCAGCAGCGTCCAGGGGAACACTGAAGCTTTCTTT.

This clone was observed a handful of times. V is TRBV6-1 and J is TRBJ1-2; TRBD1 might be the D (6 bases). Germline CDR1 reads MNHNS; CDR2 reads SASEGT. Trimming shortened V by 2 bases and J by 5 bases, and 9 bases separated the two germline ends. This CDR3 is 13 amino acids long. CDR3 sequence reads: CASSENTGYGYTF. DNA for the CDR3: TGTGCCAGCAGTGAAAATACAGGGTATGGCTACACCTTC.

This clone turned up a few times. The chain recombines TRBV18 with TRBJ2-3; D might be TRBD2 (6 bases). The CDR3 contains 15 residues. The V end lost 2 bases, the J end lost 4 bases, and 13 bases lay between the germline ends. The germline V gene has CDR1 KGHSH and CDR2 LQKENI. The CDR3 DNA reads TGTGCCAGCTCACCAGGGGCTAGCGCCCCAGATACGCAGTATTTT. It is translated as CASSPGASAPDTQYF.

The chain couples TRBV29-1 to TRBJ1-1, with 10 nucleotides matching TRBD1. Looked up from germline, CDR1 is SQVTM and CDR2 is ANQGSEA. J was trimmed by 6 bases and V by 5 bases; bases with no gene match: 9. This CDR3 is 14 amino acids long. CDR3: CSVSDPGQGPEAFF. Here the CDR3 DNA reads TGCAGCGTTTCCGACCCGGGACAGGGGCCTGAAGCTTTCTTT.

This chain connects TRBV5-1 to TRBJ1-1; the D is unclear. Trimming cost V 4 bases and J 1 base, with 11 bases left between them. Germline CDR1 reads SGHRS; CDR2 reads YFSETQ. CDR3 length: 14 residues. The DNA of the CDR3 is TGCGCCAGCAGCCCCACGGGCCAGAACACTGAAGCTTTCTTT. Residues: CASSPTGQNTEAFF.

In this sample, this clone turned up once. This likely came from a read error, as a far larger clone is one base away. The same CDR3 arises from other DNA sequences in this sample as well. This chain uses TRBV29-1 with TRBJ2-6, with D possibly TRBD2 on 5 matching bases. From germline, CDR1 is SQVTM and CDR2 ANQGSEA. The length of the CDR3 is 14 residues. CDR3 DNA: TGTAGCGTTTCCGACGGGTCTGGGGCCAACGTCCTGACTTTC. Residues: CSVSDGSGANVLTF.

The chain is built from TRBV5-1 and TRBJ2-7, with 9 bases fitting TRBD2. The germline CDR1 and CDR2 sequences are SGHRS and YFSETQ. Trimming took 4 bases from V and 0 from J; bases not matched to a gene: 5. CDR3 length: 15 residues. The CDR3 region has the DNA TGCGCCAGCAGCCGGATAGCGGGAGCCTCCTACGAGCAGTACTTC. Translation: CASSRIAGASYEQYF.

As for this clone: A much larger clone sits a single nucleotide away, making a read error possible. The rearrangement links TRBV11-2 to TRBJ2-1, with a weak D call TRBD1 (5 bases). Trimming took 6 bases from V and 4 from J, leaving 10 bases between them. The germline V gene encodes CDR1 SGHAT and CDR2 FQNNGV. This CDR3 region has 13 residues. The CDR3 reads CASRQGAYNEQFF. CDR3 nucleotide sequence: TGTGCCAGCAGACAAGGGGCATACAATGAGCAGTTCTTC.

There are a few counts of this clone. The rearrangement joins TRBV11-1 to TRBJ1-5; 7 nucleotides match TRBD1. CDR1 and CDR2 from the germline V gene are SGHAT and FQDESV (reference sequence). J lost 3 bases, V lost 4 bases, and 6 bases had no gene match. This CDR3 has 15 residues. CDR3 bases: TGTGCCAGCAGCTCCGGGACAGCCTACAATCAGCCCCAGCATTTT. The encoded protein is CASSSGTAYNQPQHF.

A few counts support this clone. The J gene is TRBJ2-3, the V gene TRBV7-9; D is unclear. The V gene's germline CDR1 is SEHNR and CDR2 FQNEAQ (reference sequence). This CDR3 contains 13 residues. V gave up 3 bases and J gave up 4 bases, with 8 bases separating them. DNA of the CDR3: TGTGCCAGCAGCTTCCTTGTGGCAGATACGCAGTATTTT. This gives the protein CASSFLVADTQYF.

This chain uses TRBV5-4 with TRBJ2-2; D is uncertain. Germline lookup yields CDR1 SGHNT and CDR2 YYREEE (reference sequence). With 5 bases removed from V and 4 bases from J, the gap between germline ends came to 9 bases. The CDR3 runs 13 residues. CDR3 nucleotides: TGTGCCAGCAGGAGAACCGGCACCGGGGAGCTGTTTTTT. Protein sequence: CASRRTGTGELFF.

This clone showed up just a few times. The rearrangement links TRBV6-5 to TRBJ2-7, with 9 positions matching TRBD1. Germline V lookup: CDR1 MNHEY, CDR2 SVGAGI. With 5 bases clipped from V and 6 bases from J, the junction kept 8 bases outside the gene matches. The CDR3 runs to 14 residues. As DNA, the CDR3 is TGTGCCAGCAGTACGGGACAGGGTACGGGCGAGCAGTACTTC. It is translated as CASSTGQGTGEQYF.